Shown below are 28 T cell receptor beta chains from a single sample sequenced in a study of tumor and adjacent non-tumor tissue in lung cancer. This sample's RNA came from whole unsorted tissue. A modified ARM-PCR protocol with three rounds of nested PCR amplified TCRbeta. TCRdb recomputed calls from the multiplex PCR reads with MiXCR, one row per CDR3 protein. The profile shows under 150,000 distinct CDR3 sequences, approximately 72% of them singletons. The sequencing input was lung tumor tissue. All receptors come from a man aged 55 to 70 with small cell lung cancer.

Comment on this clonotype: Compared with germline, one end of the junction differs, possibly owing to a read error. CDR3 in DNA: TGTGCCATAAGGGACAGAATGAACACTGAATCTTTCTTT. Its protein is CAIRDRMNTESFF. The V gene is TRBV10-3, the J gene TRBJ1-1, with TRBD1 matching over 7 bases. Germline values: CDR1 ENHRY, CDR2 SYGVKD. The CDR3 runs 13 residues.

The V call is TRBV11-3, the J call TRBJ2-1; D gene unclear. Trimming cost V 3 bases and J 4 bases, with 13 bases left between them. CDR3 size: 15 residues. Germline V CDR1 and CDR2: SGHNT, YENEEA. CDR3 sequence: CASSFGVVEYNEQFF. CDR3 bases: TGTGCCAGCAGCTTTGGGGTGGTGGAATACAATGAGCAGTTCTTC.

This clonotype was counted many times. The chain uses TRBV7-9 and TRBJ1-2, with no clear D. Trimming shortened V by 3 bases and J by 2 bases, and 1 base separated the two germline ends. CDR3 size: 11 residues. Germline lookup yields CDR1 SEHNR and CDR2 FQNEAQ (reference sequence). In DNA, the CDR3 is TGTGCCAGCAGCTTCAACTATGGCTACACCTTC. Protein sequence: CASSFNYGYTF.

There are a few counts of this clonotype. The CDR3 bases are TGTGCCTGGAAGGCTGGTTGGGCTCTTAGTTCCTACAATGAGCAGTTCTTC. It specifies CAWKAGWALSSYNEQFF. V and J are TRBV30 and TRBJ2-1, with D hard to call. Germline CDR1 GTSNPN, CDR2 SVGIG (reference sequence). V lost 4 bases, J lost 1 base, and 20 bases lay in between. This CDR3 is built from 17 residues. The full variable domain, with the rest looked up from reference TRBV30 and TRBJ2-1, is SQTIHQWPATLVQPVGSPLSLECTVEGTSNPNLYWYRQAAGRGLQLLFYSVGIGQISSEVPQNLSASRPQDRQFILSSKKLLLSDSGFYLCAWKAGWALSSYNEQFFGPGTRLTVL.

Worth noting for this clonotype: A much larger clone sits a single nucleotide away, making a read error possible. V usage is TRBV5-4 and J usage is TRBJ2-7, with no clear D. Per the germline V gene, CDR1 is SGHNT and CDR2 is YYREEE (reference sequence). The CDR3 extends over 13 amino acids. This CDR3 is CSSSLVPSGEQYF. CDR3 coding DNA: TGTTCCAGCAGCTTGGTCCCCTCCGGCGAGCAGTACTTC.

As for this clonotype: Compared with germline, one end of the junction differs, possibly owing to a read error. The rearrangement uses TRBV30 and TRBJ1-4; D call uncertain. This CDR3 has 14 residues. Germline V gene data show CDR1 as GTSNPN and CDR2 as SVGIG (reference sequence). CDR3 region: CACSAPSGLEKLFF. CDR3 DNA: TGTGCCTGCAGTGCCCCTTCGGGGTTAGAAAAACTGTTTTTT.

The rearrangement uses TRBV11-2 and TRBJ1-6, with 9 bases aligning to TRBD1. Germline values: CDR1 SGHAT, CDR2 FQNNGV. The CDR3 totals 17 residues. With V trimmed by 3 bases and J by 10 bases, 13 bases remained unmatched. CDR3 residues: CASSFAAGQGLYSPLHF. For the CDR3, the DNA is TGTGCCAGCAGCTTTGCGGCCGGACAGGGGCTATACTCACCCCTCCACTTT.

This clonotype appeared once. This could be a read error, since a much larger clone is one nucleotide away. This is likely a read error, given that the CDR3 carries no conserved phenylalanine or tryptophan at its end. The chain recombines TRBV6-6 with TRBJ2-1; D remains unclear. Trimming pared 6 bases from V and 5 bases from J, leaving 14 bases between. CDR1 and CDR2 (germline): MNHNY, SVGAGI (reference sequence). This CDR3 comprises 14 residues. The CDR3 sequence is CASRQTHTHNEQFS. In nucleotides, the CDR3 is TGTGCCAGCAGACAGACCCACACCCACAATGAGCAGTTCTCC.

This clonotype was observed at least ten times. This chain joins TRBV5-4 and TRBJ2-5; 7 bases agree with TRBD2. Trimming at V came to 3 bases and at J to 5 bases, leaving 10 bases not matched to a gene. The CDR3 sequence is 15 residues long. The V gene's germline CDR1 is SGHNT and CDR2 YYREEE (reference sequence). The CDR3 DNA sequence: TGTGCCAGCAGCTCCTTGGGGGAGGGCCCCGAGACCCAGTACTTC. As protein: CASSSLGEGPETQYF.

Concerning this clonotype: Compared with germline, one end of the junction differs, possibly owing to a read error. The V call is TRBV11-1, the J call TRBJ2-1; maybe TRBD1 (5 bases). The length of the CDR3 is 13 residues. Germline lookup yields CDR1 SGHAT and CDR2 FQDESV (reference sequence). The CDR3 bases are TGTACCAGCAGATTAGACAGAAACAATGAGCAGTTCTTC. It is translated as CTSRLDRNNEQFF.

CDR3 sequence (DNA): TGCAGTGCCGATACCAGGACTAGTGCCCAAGAGACCCAGTACTTC. Translation gives CSADTRTSAQETQYF. The chain employs TRBV20-1 and TRBJ2-5; 7 bases fit TRBD2. CDR1 and CDR2 (germline): DFQATT, SNEGSKA (reference sequence). Trimming took 6 bases from V and 1 from J; bases not matched to a gene: 11. The length of the CDR3 is 15 residues.

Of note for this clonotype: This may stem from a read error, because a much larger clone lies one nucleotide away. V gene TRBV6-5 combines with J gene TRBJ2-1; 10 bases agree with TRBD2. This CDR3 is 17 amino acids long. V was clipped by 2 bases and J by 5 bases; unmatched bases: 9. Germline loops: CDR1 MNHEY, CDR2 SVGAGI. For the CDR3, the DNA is TGTGCCAGCAGTTACGTCAGAAGCGGGAGGGCCGACAATGAGCAGTTCTTC. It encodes CASSYVRSGRADNEQFF.

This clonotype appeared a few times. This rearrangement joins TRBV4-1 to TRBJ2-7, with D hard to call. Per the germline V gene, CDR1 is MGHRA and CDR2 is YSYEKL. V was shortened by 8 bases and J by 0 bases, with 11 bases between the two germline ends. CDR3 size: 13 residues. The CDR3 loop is CASLAESSYEQYF. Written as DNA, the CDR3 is TGCGCCAGCCTGGCGGAGAGCTCCTACGAGCAGTACTTC.

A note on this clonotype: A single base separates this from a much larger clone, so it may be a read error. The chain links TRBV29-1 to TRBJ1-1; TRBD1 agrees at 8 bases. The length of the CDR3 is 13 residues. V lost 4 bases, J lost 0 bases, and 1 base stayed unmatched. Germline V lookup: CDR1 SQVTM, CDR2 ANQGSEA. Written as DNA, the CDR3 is TGCAGCGTTGCGGACAGGGTGAACACTGAAGCTTTCTTT. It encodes CSVADRVNTEAFF.

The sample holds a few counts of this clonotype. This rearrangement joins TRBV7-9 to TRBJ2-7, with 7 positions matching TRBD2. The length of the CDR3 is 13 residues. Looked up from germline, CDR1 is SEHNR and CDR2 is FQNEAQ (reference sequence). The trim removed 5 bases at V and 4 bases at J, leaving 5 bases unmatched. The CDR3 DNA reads TGTGCCAGCAGCAGGCGGGAGAAATACGAGCAGTACTTC. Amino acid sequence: CASSRREKYEQYF.

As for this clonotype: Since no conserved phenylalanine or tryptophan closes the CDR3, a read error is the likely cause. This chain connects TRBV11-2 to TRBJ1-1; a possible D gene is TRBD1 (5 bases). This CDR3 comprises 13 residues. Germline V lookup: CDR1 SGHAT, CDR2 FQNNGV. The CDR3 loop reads CVSSLGRGVEAFL. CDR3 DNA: TGTGTCAGCAGCTTAGGGCGGGGGGTAGAAGCTTTCCTT.

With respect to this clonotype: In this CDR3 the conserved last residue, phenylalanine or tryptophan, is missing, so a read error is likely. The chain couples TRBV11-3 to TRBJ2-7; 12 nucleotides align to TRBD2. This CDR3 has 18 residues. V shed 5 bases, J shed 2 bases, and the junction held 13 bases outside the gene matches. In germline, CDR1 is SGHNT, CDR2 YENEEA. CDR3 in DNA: TGTGCCAGCAGCCCTATACTAGCGGGAGGAAGTTGGGCCTACGAGCAGTACCTC. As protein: CASSPILAGGSWAYEQYL.

CDR3 residues: CASSLGPAGSSTDTQYF. The DNA of the CDR3 is TGCGCCAGCAGCTTGGGACCGGCGGGAAGTAGCACAGATACGCAGTATTTT. The chain employs TRBV5-1 and TRBJ2-3; the D gene is possibly TRBD2 (6 bases). Trimming left V 0 bases short and J 0 bases short, with 14 bases between. In germline, CDR1 is SGHRS, CDR2 YFSETQ. The CDR3 extends over 17 amino acids. The variable domain in full, with the rest retrieved from reference TRBV5-1 and TRBJ2-3, is KAGVTQTPRYLIKTRGQQVTLSCSPISGHRSVSWYQQTPGQGLQFLFEYFSETQRNKGNFPGRFSGRQFSNSRSEMNVSTLELGDSALYLCASSLGPAGSSTDTQYFGPGTRLTVL.

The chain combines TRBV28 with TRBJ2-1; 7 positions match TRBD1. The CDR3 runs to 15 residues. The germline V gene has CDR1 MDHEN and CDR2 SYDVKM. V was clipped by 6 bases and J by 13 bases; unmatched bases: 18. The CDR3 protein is CASSRSGQKKGGQFF. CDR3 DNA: TGTGCCAGCAGCAGATCGGGACAGAAAAAAGGGGGACAGTTCTTC.

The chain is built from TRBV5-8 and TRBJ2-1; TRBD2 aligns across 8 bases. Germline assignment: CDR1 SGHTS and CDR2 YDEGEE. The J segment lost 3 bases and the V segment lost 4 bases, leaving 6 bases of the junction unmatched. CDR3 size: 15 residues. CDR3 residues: CASSRSGRSYNEQFF. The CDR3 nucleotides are TGTGCCAGCAGCAGGAGCGGGAGAAGCTACAATGAGCAGTTCTTC.

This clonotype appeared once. CDR3 sequence reads: CASSYSIAGTQYF. The CDR3 nucleotides are TGTGCCAGCAGTTACTCGATTGCAGGTACGCAGTATTTT. This chain joins TRBV6-5 and TRBJ2-3; D ambiguous. V lost 0 bases, J lost 8 bases, and 9 bases lay in between. CDR3 length equals 13 residues. Germline CDR1 reads MNHEY; CDR2 reads SVGAGI.

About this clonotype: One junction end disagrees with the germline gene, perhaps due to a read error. The CDR3 here is CASSSALNQHQHF. The CDR3 DNA is TGTGCCAGCAGCTCGGCCCTCAATCAGCACCAGCATTTT. The chain combines TRBV11-1 with TRBJ1-5; no firm D call. The CDR3 contains 13 residues. CDR1 is SGHAT, CDR2 FQDESV, per germline (reference sequence).

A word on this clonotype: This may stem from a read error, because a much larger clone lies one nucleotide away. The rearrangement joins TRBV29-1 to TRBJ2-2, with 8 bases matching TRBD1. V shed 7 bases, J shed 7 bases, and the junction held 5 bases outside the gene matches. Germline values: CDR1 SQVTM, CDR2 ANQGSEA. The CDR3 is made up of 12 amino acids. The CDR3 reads CSADRVGGELFF. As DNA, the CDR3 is TGCAGCGCGGACAGGGTAGGCGGGGAGCTGTTTTTT.

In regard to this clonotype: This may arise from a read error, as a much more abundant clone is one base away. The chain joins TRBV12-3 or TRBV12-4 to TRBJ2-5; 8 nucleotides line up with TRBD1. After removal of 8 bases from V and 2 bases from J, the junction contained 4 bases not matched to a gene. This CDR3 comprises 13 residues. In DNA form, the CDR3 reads TGTGCCAGCTGGGGACAGGCTCAAGAGACCCAGTACTTC. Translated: CASWGQAQETQYF.

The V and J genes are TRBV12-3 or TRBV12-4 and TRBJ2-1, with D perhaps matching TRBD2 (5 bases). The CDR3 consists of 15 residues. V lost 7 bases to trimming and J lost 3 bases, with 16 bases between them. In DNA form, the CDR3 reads TGTGCCAGCACACGGGCGAGCGGTGACTACAATGAGCAGTTCTTC. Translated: CASTRASGDYNEQFF.

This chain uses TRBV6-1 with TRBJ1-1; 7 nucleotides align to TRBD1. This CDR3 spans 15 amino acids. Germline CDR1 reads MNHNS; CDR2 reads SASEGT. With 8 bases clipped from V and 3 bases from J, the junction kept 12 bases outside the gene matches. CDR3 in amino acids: CASAGQRGWDTEAFF. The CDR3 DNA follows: TGTGCCAGCGCGGGACAGAGGGGTTGGGACACTGAAGCTTTCTTT.

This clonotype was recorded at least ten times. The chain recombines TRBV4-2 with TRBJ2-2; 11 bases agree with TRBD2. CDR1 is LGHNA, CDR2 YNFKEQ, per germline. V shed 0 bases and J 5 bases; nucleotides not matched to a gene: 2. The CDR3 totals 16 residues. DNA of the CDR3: TGTGCCAGCAGCCAAGATACTAGCGGGAGTACCGGGGAGCTGTTTTTT. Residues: CASSQDTSGSTGELFF.

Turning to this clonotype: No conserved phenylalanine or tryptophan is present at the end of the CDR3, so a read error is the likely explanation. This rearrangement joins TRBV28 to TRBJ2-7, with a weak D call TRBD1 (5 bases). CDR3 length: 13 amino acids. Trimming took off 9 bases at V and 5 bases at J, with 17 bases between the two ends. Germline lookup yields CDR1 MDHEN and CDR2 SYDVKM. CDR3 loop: CASSQTAPNEQYI. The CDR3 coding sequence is TGTGCCAGTAGCCAGACAGCCCCTAACGAGCAGTACATC.